The 22 T cell receptor beta chains below all came from one sample that was sequenced in a study of blood T cell repertoires in COVID-19. Assay used: immunoSEQ multiplex PCR; TCRdb lists only in-frame clones, some missing. The repertoire consists of about 320,000 clones, with 85% to 95% occurring once and the leading ten covering almost 4%. The sample taken for sequencing was PBMCs or T cells enriched from blood (not recorded which). Every receptor here comes from a woman under 40 who had been exposed to COVID-19.

The chain carries TRBV29-1 and TRBJ1-2, with D uncertain. In germline, CDR1 is SQVTM, CDR2 ANQGSEA. The CDR3 is 13 amino acids. Trimming removed 5 bases from V and 6 bases from J, with 16 bases in between. CDR3 nucleotide sequence: TGCAGCGTTTTGGAGACCGGGTATCATGGCTACACCTTC. Translating gives CSVLETGYHGYTF.

V usage is TRBV2 and J usage is TRBJ2-7, with a weak D call TRBD1 (6 bases). Trimming took 6 bases from V and 2 from J, leaving 14 bases between them. CDR3 length: 14 residues. The germline gives CDR1 SNHLY, CDR2 FYNNEI. The CDR3 DNA reads TGTGCCAGCAGACGGGAACAGGGAGCCTACGAGCAGTACTTC. Protein sequence: CASRREQGAYEQYF.

This clone was picked up one time. Here the CDR3 reads CASSLADGRNTEAFF. Here the CDR3 DNA reads TGTGCCAGCAGCTTAGCGGACGGGAGGAACACTGAAGCTTTCTTT. The rearrangement joins TRBV7-2 to TRBJ1-1; D remains unclear. The germline V and J ends were trimmed by 0 bases and 1 base, with 9 bases remaining between them. Germline V lookup: CDR1 SGHTA, CDR2 FQGNSA. The CDR3 covers 15 residues.

This clone was detected a few times. The J gene is TRBJ1-2, the V gene TRBV7-9; D call uncertain. This CDR3 region has 15 residues. From germline, CDR1 is SEHNR and CDR2 FQNEAQ (reference sequence). Trimming removed 6 bases from V and 2 bases from J, with 16 bases in between. For the CDR3, the DNA is TGTGCCAGCAGGGCCGACGGAACAGTCAACTATGGCTACACCTTC. Translated: CASRADGTVNYGYTF. Based on the CDR3 plus reference TRBV7-9 and TRBJ1-2, the full variable domain is DTGVSQNPRHKITKRGQNVTFRCDPISEHNRLYWYRQTLGQGPEFLTYFQNEAQLEKSRLLSDRFSAERPKGSFSTLEIQRTEQGDSAMYLCASRADGTVNYGYTFGSGTRLTVV.

The chain combines TRBV2 with TRBJ2-7; the D gene is possibly TRBD1 (6 bases). The CDR3 extends over 12 amino acids. Germline CDR1 SNHLY, CDR2 FYNNEI. The V end lost 4 bases, the J end lost 5 bases, and 9 bases lay between the germline ends. The CDR3 DNA reads TGTGCCAGCAGTGGGCAGGGGCACGAGCAGTACTTC. Translated: CASSGQGHEQYF.

V gene TRBV5-1 combines with J gene TRBJ1-2, with D hard to call. Trimming pared 3 bases from V and 3 bases from J, leaving 9 bases between. The CDR3 loop spans 13 amino acids. Germline values: CDR1 SGHRS, CDR2 YFSETQ. Here the CDR3 reads CASSSDGDYGYTF. The CDR3 nucleotides read TGCGCCAGCAGCTCCGACGGGGACTATGGCTACACCTTC.

V gene TRBV4-2 combines with J gene TRBJ1-4; 7 bases line up with TRBD1. The CDR3 runs to 15 residues. Germline values: CDR1 LGHNA, CDR2 YNFKEQ. The V segment lost 5 bases and the J segment 7 bases; nucleotides outside the gene matches: 10. The CDR3 loop is CASSTRQGVGEKLFF. CDR3 coding DNA: TGTGCCAGCAGCACCCGACAGGGCGTGGGTGAAAAACTGTTTTTT.

The chain combines TRBV5-4 with TRBJ2-2; D gene ambiguous. V gave up 4 bases and J gave up 10 bases, with 17 bases separating them. The V gene's germline CDR1 is SGHNT and CDR2 YYREEE (reference sequence). The CDR3 runs to 14 residues. The CDR3 loop is CASSLSQAKEELFF. As DNA, the CDR3 is TGTGCCAGCAGCCTAAGCCAGGCGAAGGAGGAGCTGTTTTTT.

The chain has TRBV7-5 and TRBJ2-3; TRBD2, the D gene given by the table, was not confirmed from the DNA. TRBV7-5 counts as a pseudogene. The CDR3 contains 16 residues. The CDR3 bases are TGTGCCAGAAGCCAACAATTCGAGCGCTCTCGGGATACGCAGTATTTT. Its protein is CARSQQFERSRDTQYF.

The CDR3 region is CASSISDRNYGYTF. For the CDR3, the DNA is TGTGCCAGTAGTATTAGTGACAGAAACTATGGCTACACCTTC. The chain joins TRBV19 to TRBJ1-2; a possible D gene is TRBD1 (5 bases). Germline V CDR1 and CDR2: LNHDA, SQIVND (reference sequence). With 3 bases removed from V and 2 bases from J, the gap between germline ends came to 10 bases. CDR3 size: 14 residues.

The chain is built from TRBV12-3 or TRBV12-4 and TRBJ2-7, with TRBD1 matching over 7 bases. The CDR3 is 13 amino acids. V was pared by 6 bases and J by 4 bases, with 6 bases of the junction left unmatched. The CDR3 DNA sequence: TGTGCCAGCAGACTCGTACAGGGGTACGAGCAGTACTTC. This codes for CASRLVQGYEQYF.

This chain links TRBV27 with TRBJ1-2; D is perhaps TRBD1 (6 bases). Trimming removed 5 bases at V and 4 bases at J, with 14 bases between. The CDR3 runs to 14 residues. Germline V lookup: CDR1 MNHEY, CDR2 SMNVEV (reference sequence). The CDR3 DNA sequence: TGTGCCAGCAGTCAGAGACAGGACCTCTATGGCTACACCTTC. Translation: CASSQRQDLYGYTF.

This chain links TRBV9 with TRBJ1-2, with D perhaps matching TRBD1 (6 bases). The germline V and J ends were trimmed by 0 bases and 8 bases, with 20 bases remaining between them. The CDR3 sequence is 16 residues long. Germline V CDR1 and CDR2: SGDLS, YYNGEE. The CDR3 DNA reads TGTGCCAGCAGCGTAGGTGCATTTGAGGGACATGACGGCTACACCTTC. Encoded protein: CASSVGAFEGHDGYTF.

V and J are TRBV18 and TRBJ1-5, with 11 bases identical to TRBD1. With 2 bases clipped from V and 4 bases from J, the junction kept 4 bases outside the gene matches. The CDR3 runs 16 residues. Germline lookup yields CDR1 KGHSH and CDR2 LQKENI. The CDR3 DNA reads as TGTGCCAGCTCACCATTCAGGGACAGGGGGAATCAGCCCCAGCATTTT. It specifies CASSPFRDRGNQPQHF.

The CDR3 protein is CASSHSRDRGDPNYGYTF. The CDR3 coding sequence is TGTGCCAGCAGCCACTCCCGGGACAGGGGAGACCCTAACTATGGCTACACCTTC. V gene TRBV7-8 combines with J gene TRBJ1-2, with 10 bases identical to TRBD1. The CDR3 runs 18 residues. Germline V gives CDR1 SGHVS, CDR2 FQNEAQ. The V gene end was trimmed by 5 bases and the J gene end by 0 bases; junction bases not matched to a gene: 12. Looking up the rest from reference TRBV7-8 and TRBJ1-2 gives the full variable domain: GAGVSQSPRYKVAKRGQDVALRCDPISGHVSLFWYQQALGQGPEFLTYFQNEAQLDKSGLPSDRFFAERPEGSVSTLKIQRTQQEDSAVYLCASSHSRDRGDPNYGYTFGSGTRLTVV.

This clone has more than one count but fewer than ten. This sequence joins TRBV4-1 and TRBJ2-3, with 8 nucleotides matching TRBD2. Per the germline V gene, CDR1 is MGHRA and CDR2 is YSYEKL. The CDR3 extends over 20 amino acids. The V gene end was trimmed by 3 bases and the J gene end by 8 bases; junction bases not matched to a gene: 25. This CDR3 reads CASSQTGLAGFGGTIGTQYF. In nucleotides, the CDR3 is TGCGCCAGCAGCCAGACGGGGCTAGCGGGCTTTGGGGGCACCATTGGTACGCAGTATTTT.

The V gene is TRBV2, the J gene TRBJ2-1; TRBD2 aligns across 13 bases. The CDR3 spans 19 residues. Germline CDR1 SNHLY, CDR2 FYNNEI. With 4 bases clipped from V and 9 bases from J, the junction kept 18 bases outside the gene matches. In nucleotides, the CDR3 is TGTGCCAGCAGTGTCAAAGACGCCTCCGGGACTAGCGGGGAGGTTGAGCAGTTCTTC. It yields the protein CASSVKDASGTSGEVEQFF.

The chain uses TRBV7-2 and TRBJ2-1; D is ambiguous. The CDR3 is 14 residues long. CDR1 and CDR2 (germline): SGHTA, FQGNSA. The V end lost 2 bases, the J end lost 3 bases, and 8 bases lay between the germline ends. CDR3 residues: CASSLLGVYNEQFF. The CDR3 DNA is TGTGCCAGCAGCTTACTTGGAGTCTACAATGAGCAGTTCTTC.

The rearrangement links TRBV2 to TRBJ1-1, with D possibly being TRBD1 (5 bases). Germline lookup yields CDR1 SNHLY and CDR2 FYNNEI. V gave up 3 bases and J gave up 11 bases, with 13 bases separating them. This CDR3 is built from 12 residues. CDR3 DNA sequence: TGTGCCAGCAGTGACAGGGATCTAATCGCTTTCTTT. Protein: CASSDRDLIAFF.

The sample holds a few counts of this clone. This chain links TRBV3-1 (or the pseudogene TRBV3-2) with TRBJ2-2; D perhaps matches TRBD2 (5 bases). Germline V CDR1 and CDR2: LGHDT, YNNKEL (reference sequence). The CDR3 contains 18 residues. Trimming took 2 bases from V and 8 from J, leaving 24 bases between them. The CDR3 protein is CASSQPSAPSPEAGELFF. CDR3 in DNA: TGTGCCAGCAGCCAACCCTCCGCCCCTAGCCCGGAGGCGGGGGAGCTGTTTTTT.

The chain uses TRBV10-3 and TRBJ2-3; a possible D gene is TRBD2 (5 bases). The CDR3 is 15 amino acids. Looked up from germline, CDR1 is ENHRY and CDR2 is SYGVKD. V was clipped by 3 bases and J by 5 bases, with 15 bases between them. CDR3 in amino acids: CAISDPSLRRDTQYF. The CDR3 DNA sequence: TGTGCCATCAGTGACCCTAGCCTCCGGAGAGATACGCAGTATTTT.

V usage is TRBV9 and J usage is TRBJ2-1; 12 nucleotides line up with TRBD2. CDR1 is SGDLS and CDR2 is YYNGEE in the germline V gene. The CDR3 spans 18 residues. The trim removed 0 bases at V and 8 bases at J, leaving 12 bases unmatched. As DNA, the CDR3 is TGTGCCAGCAGCGTAGCTTGGGCTAGCGGGGGGGTTGAGGATGAGCAGTTCTTC. Translating it yields CASSVAWASGGVEDEQFF.